This T cell receptor (beta chain) was recorded in a study of CD8 T cells in ankylosing spondylitis. This clonotype was observed at least ten times. Its antigen is unidentified. Trimming removed 1 base from V and 1 base from J, with 11 bases in between. The CDR3 covers 15 residues. CDR1 and CDR2 from the germline V gene are SGHKS and YYEKEE (reference sequence). TCRdb ran MiXCR on the 5' RACE reads and lists one entry per CDR3 protein. The table includes some 95,000 distinct CDR3 sequences, around 10% detected once. General study results and limits: One TCR beta motif, made up of eight or nine highly homologous variants, appeared characteristic of ankylosing spondylitis blood.

This chain joins TRBV5-5 and TRBJ1-1, with D tentatively TRBD1 (5 bases). This clonotype originated in a male donor with ankylosing spondylitis or in good health (not recorded which). The material sequenced was blood, either unsorted or a sorted T cell fraction (not recorded which). CDR3 bases: TGTGCCAGCAGCTTGCTGCCGGGGCCGAACACTGAAGCTTTCTTT. It yields the protein CASSLLPGPNTEAFF.